The 20 T cell receptor beta chains below come from one sample, sequenced in a study of siplizumab effects on memory and regulatory T cells. Some clones are missing from TCRdb's copy, which holds only in-frame ones; the method was immunoSEQ multiplex PCR. The sample includes around 82,000 clones, roughly 93% of them seen just once. The source material was CD8+ T cells sorted from blood. These receptors were collected from a human donor in good health.

The rearrangement uses TRBV4-1 and TRBJ2-1, with no clear D. This CDR3 is 13 amino acids long. With 4 bases removed from V and 4 bases from J, the gap between germline ends came to 8 bases. Germline values: CDR1 MGHRA, CDR2 YSYEKL. The DNA of the CDR3 is TGCGCCAGCAGCCCGATTGAGTACAATGAGCAGTTCTTC. Its protein product is CASSPIEYNEQFF.

The J gene is TRBJ2-1, the V gene TRBV7-6; D is possibly TRBD2 (5 bases). This CDR3 spans 14 amino acids. Germline V lookup: CDR1 SGHVS, CDR2 FNYEAQ. The ends were cut back, 1 base at V and 8 bases at J, with 12 bases in the middle. CDR3 sequence (DNA): TGTGCCAGCAGCTTAGAGGTGACTATCGATGAGCAGTTCTTC. Translation gives CASSLEVTIDEQFF.

This chain connects TRBV30 to TRBJ1-2, with 7 bases lining up with TRBD1. The CDR3 is made up of 13 amino acids. J was trimmed by 4 bases and V by 2 bases; bases with no gene match: 4. CDR1 is GTSNPN and CDR2 is SVGIG in the germline V gene (reference sequence). CDR3 bases: TGTGCCTGGAGTCAAGGGGGCACCTATGGCTACACCTTC. As protein: CAWSQGGTYGYTF.

The rearrangement joins TRBV28 to TRBJ1-2, with 8 bases that match TRBD1. Per germline, CDR1 MDHEN and CDR2 SYDVKM. The CDR3 is 15 residues long. Trimming cost V 5 bases and J 4 bases; bases outside gene matches: 9. The CDR3 nucleotides read TGTGCCAGCAGTGAGACAGGGGCCGGTGGCTATGGCTACACCTTC. Translating gives CASSETGAGGYGYTF.

There are a few counts of this clone. The rearrangement joins TRBV5-4 to TRBJ2-3; D possibly uses TRBD1 or TRBD2 (5 bases each). The CDR3 has 14 residues. Trimming cost V 0 bases and J 4 bases, with 9 bases left between them. CDR1 SGHNT and CDR2 YYREEE come from the germline V gene (reference sequence). The chain's CDR3 is CASSLGQGPDTQYF. CDR3 DNA sequence: TGTGCCAGCAGCTTGGGCCAGGGACCAGATACGCAGTATTTT.

The chain recombines TRBV9 with TRBJ1-4, with D tentatively TRBD1 (6 bases). Trimming left V 4 bases short and J 6 bases short, with 16 bases between. CDR1 is SGDLS, CDR2 YYNGEE, per germline. The CDR3 is made up of 15 amino acids. The CDR3 protein is CASSLVGGADEKLFF. The CDR3 DNA reads as TGTGCCAGCAGCCTCGTGGGGGGCGCGGATGAAAAACTGTTTTTT.

The genes are TRBV7-7 and TRBJ2-7, with D tentatively TRBD1 (6 bases). Looked up from germline, CDR1 is SSHAT and CDR2 is FNYEAQ (reference sequence). V lost 4 bases to trimming and J lost 2 bases, with 12 bases between them. The length of the CDR3 is 14 residues. Written as DNA, the CDR3 is TGTGCCAGCAGCTCTCAACAGGGCACCTACGAGCAGTACTTC. This sequence encodes CASSSQQGTYEQYF. Full variable domain (outside the CDR3, taken from reference TRBV7-7 and TRBJ2-7): GAGVSQSPRYKVTKRGQDVTLRCDPISSHATLYWYQQALGQGPEFLTYFNYEAQPDKSGLPSDRFSAERPEGSISTLTIQRTEQRDSAMYRCASSSQQGTYEQYFGPGTRLTVT.

CDR3 in amino acids: CASSQGTSVPEQYF. CDR3 in DNA: TGCGCCAGCAGCCAAGGGACTAGCGTCCCCGAGCAGTACTTC. This chain links TRBV4-1 with TRBJ2-7; 9 bases are a match to TRBD2. Germline loops: CDR1 MGHRA, CDR2 YSYEKL. The J segment lost 6 bases and the V segment lost 1 base, leaving 4 bases of the junction unmatched. This CDR3 spans 14 amino acids.

J is TRBJ1-2 and V is TRBV5-6; 9 bases are a match to TRBD1. V shed 3 bases, J shed 7 bases, and the junction held 4 bases outside the gene matches. Germline CDR1 and CDR2: SGHDT and YYEEEE. The CDR3 totals 13 residues. The CDR3 loop reads CASSSGTGSGYTF. The CDR3 region has the DNA TGTGCCAGCAGCTCCGGGACAGGGAGTGGCTACACCTTC.

The rearrangement joins TRBV7-9 to TRBJ2-7; possible D gene TRBD1, 6 bases. Germline V gene sequence: CDR1 SEHNR, CDR2 FQNEAQ (reference sequence). The CDR3 is 14 residues long. Trimming pared 2 bases from V and 3 bases from J, leaving 11 bases between. The CDR3 sequence: CASSLLQGHYEQYF. DNA for the CDR3: TGTGCCAGCAGCTTATTACAGGGCCACTACGAGCAGTACTTC.

V and J are TRBV5-4 and TRBJ1-2, with D hard to call. The germline V gene encodes CDR1 SGHNT and CDR2 YYREEE (reference sequence). V lost 4 bases, J lost 2 bases, and 15 bases lay in between. This CDR3 contains 15 residues. CDR3 amino acids: CASSQARGTNYGYTF. The CDR3 nucleotides are TGTGCCAGCAGCCAAGCAAGAGGAACCAACTATGGCTACACCTTC.

The chain carries TRBV28 and TRBJ1-1; maybe TRBD1 (5 bases). Germline-derived CDR1 and CDR2 are MDHEN and SYDVKM. This CDR3 comprises 15 residues. V shed 3 bases and J shed 1 base, with 12 bases lying between them. The DNA for the CDR3 is TGTGCCAGCAGTTTGGGGCTTCACCAGAACACTGAAGCTTTCTTT. Protein: CASSLGLHQNTEAFF.

The V gene is TRBV27, the J gene TRBJ2-1, with D maybe TRBD1 (6 bases). This CDR3 comprises 15 residues. The germline V and J ends were trimmed by 3 bases and 6 bases, with 15 bases remaining between them. The germline V gene encodes CDR1 MNHEY and CDR2 SMNVEV (reference sequence). The DNA of the CDR3 is TGTGCCAGCAGTTTTTTGTCAGGGGAAAGCAATGAGCAGTTCTTC. It codes for CASSFLSGESNEQFF.

The genes are TRBV2 and TRBJ2-1, with unresolved D. This CDR3 is 16 amino acids long. V lost 6 bases to trimming and J lost 2 bases, with 17 bases between them. Germline V gives CDR1 SNHLY, CDR2 FYNNEI. CDR3 DNA sequence: TGTGCCAGCAGGGACCCCCGTAGAACCACCTACAATGAGCAGTTCTTC. Residues: CASRDPRRTTYNEQFF.

Concerning this clone itself: The same CDR3 also results from other DNA sequences found in this sample. This chain joins TRBV9 and TRBJ2-3; D not certain. CDR1 is SGDLS and CDR2 is YYNGEE in the germline V gene. The length of the CDR3 is 12 residues. Trimming left V 0 bases short and J 4 bases short, with 3 bases between. CDR3 in DNA: TGTGCCAGCAGCGTAGGCTCAGATACGCAGTATTTT. Its translation: CASSVGSDTQYF.

This sequence joins TRBV6-5 and TRBJ1-1, with D possibly TRBD1 on 5 matching bases. The CDR3 is made up of 14 amino acids. V was clipped by 6 bases and J by 6 bases, with 17 bases between them. Germline CDR1 is MNHEY and CDR2 is SVGAGI. CDR3 nucleotides: TGTGCCAGCAGCCGTGCGGGGGGAGTGGCTGAAGCTTTCTTT. It is translated as CASSRAGGVAEAFF.

Only one count was recorded for this clone. This chain links TRBV5-8 with TRBJ1-2, with 7 bases that match TRBD1. The CDR3 totals 14 residues. With V trimmed by 1 base and J by 4 bases, 4 bases remained unmatched. Germline V gene sequence: CDR1 SGHTS, CDR2 YDEGEE. CDR3 sequence: CASSLTGAFYGYTF. DNA for the CDR3: TGTGCCAGCAGCTTGACAGGGGCCTTCTATGGCTACACCTTC.

This clone has just a few counts. The V call is TRBV27, the J call TRBJ1-1, with D tentatively TRBD1 (5 bases). Trimming took 4 bases from V and 0 from J, leaving 12 bases between them. The CDR3 spans 15 residues. Germline V CDR1 and CDR2: MNHEY, SMNVEV (reference sequence). The CDR3 sequence is CASSSLGRLNTEAFF. CDR3 coding DNA: TGTGCCAGCAGTTCACTGGGACGGTTGAACACTGAAGCTTTCTTT.

The CDR3 coding sequence is TGTGCCAGCAGCTACACGGGGGGGCCTCGAGAGCAGTACTTC. Translating gives CASSYTGGPREQYF. The rearrangement joins TRBV13 to TRBJ2-7, with 8 bases aligning to TRBD2. The CDR3 spans 14 residues. V gave up 4 bases and J gave up 7 bases; unmatched junction bases: 9. Germline V CDR1 and CDR2: PRHDT, FYEKMQ (reference sequence).

The V call is TRBV19, the J call TRBJ1-5, with D perhaps TRBD1 (5 bases). CDR3 length: 14 residues. Looked up from germline, CDR1 is LNHDA and CDR2 is SQIVND (reference sequence). Trimming pared 1 base from V and 4 bases from J, leaving 8 bases between. The CDR3 loop reads CASSIGGYNQPQHF. The CDR3 DNA reads as TGTGCCAGTAGTATAGGGGGGTATAATCAGCCCCAGCATTTT.